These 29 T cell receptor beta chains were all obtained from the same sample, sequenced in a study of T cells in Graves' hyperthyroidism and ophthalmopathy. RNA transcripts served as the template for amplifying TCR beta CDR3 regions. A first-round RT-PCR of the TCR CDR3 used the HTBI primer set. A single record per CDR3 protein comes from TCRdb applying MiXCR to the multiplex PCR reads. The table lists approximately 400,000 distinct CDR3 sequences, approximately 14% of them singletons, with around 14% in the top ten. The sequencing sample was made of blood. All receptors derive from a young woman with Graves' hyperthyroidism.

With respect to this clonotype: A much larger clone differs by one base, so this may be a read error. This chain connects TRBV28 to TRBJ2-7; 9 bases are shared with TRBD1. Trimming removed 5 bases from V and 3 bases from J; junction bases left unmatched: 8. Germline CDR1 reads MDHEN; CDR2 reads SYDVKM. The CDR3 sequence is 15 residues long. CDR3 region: CASSPWDRVVYEQYF. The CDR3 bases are TGTGCCAGCAGTCCCTGGGACAGGGTAGTCTACGAGCAGTACTTC.

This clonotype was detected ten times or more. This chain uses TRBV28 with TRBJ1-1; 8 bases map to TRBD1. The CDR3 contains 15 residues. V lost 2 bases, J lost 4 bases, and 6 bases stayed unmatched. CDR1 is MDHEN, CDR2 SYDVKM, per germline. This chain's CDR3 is CASSLVGQGRTEAFF. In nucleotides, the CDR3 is TGTGCCAGCAGTTTAGTTGGACAGGGACGCACTGAAGCTTTCTTT.

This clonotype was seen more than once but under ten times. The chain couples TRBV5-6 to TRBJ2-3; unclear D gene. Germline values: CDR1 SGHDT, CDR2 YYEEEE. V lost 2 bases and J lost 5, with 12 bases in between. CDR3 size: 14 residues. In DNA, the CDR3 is TGTGCCAGCAGCTTAAACCAGTCCCAAGATACGCAGTATTTT. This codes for CASSLNQSQDTQYF.

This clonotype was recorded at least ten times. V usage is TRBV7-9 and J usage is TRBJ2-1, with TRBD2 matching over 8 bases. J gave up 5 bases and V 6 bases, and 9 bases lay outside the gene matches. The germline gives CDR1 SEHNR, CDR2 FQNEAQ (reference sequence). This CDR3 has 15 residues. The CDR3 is CASRNSGGIDNEQFF. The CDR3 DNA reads TGTGCCAGCAGGAACAGCGGGGGCATCGACAATGAGCAGTTCTTC.

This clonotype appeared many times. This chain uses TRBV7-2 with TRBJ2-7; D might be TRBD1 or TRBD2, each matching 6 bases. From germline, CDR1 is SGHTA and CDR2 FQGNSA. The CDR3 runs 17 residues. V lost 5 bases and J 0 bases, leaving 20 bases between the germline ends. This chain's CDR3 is CASSLSGAGLSSYEQYF. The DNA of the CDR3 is TGTGCCAGCAGCCTTTCGGGGGCAGGACTAAGCTCCTACGAGCAGTACTTC.

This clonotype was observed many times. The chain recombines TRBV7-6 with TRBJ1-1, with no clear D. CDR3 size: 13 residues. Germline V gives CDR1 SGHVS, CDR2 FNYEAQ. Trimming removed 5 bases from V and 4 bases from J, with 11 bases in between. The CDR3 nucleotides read TGTGCCAGCAGCGTTAGTCCGAGCACTGAAGCTTTCTTT. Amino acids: CASSVSPSTEAFF.

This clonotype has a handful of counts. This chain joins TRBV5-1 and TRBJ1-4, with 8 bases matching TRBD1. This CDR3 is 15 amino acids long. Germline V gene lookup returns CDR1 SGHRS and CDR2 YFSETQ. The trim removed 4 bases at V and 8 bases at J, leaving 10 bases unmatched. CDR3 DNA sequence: TGCGCCAGCAGCCCGACGGACAGGGTCCTCGAAAAACTGTTTTTT. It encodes CASSPTDRVLEKLFF. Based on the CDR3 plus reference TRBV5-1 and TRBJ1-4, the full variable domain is KAGVTQTPRYLIKTRGQQVTLSCSPISGHRSVSWYQQTPGQGLQFLFEYFSETQRNKGNFPGRFSGRQFSNSRSEMNVSTLELGDSALYLCASSPTDRVLEKLFFGSGTQLSVL.

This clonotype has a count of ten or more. Here the CDR3 DNA reads TGTGCCAGCAGCCAACAGGGGGCTGGCGATGAGCAGTTCTTC. Encoded protein: CASSQQGAGDEQFF. The chain carries TRBV11-3 and TRBJ2-1; 9 bases match TRBD1. In germline, CDR1 is SGHNT, CDR2 YENEEA. The CDR3 extends over 14 amino acids. Losses at the gene ends were 5 bases for V and 8 bases for J; bases not matched to a gene: 7.

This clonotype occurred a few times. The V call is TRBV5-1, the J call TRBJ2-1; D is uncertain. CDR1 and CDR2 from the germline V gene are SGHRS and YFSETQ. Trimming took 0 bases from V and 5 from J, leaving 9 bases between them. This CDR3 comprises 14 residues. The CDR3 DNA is TGCGCCAGCAGCTTGGTGGCAGTAAACAATGAGCAGTTCTTC. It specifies CASSLVAVNNEQFF. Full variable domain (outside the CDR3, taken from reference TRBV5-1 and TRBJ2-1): KAGVTQTPRYLIKTRGQQVTLSCSPISGHRSVSWYQQTPGQGLQFLFEYFSETQRNKGNFPGRFSGRQFSNSRSEMNVSTLELGDSALYLCASSLVAVNNEQFFGPGTRLTVL.

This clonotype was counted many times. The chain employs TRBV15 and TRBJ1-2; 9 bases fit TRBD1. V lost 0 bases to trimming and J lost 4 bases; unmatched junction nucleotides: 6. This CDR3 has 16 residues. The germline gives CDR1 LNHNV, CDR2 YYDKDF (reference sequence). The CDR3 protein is CATSRDGTGGAYGYTF. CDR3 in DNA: TGTGCCACCAGCAGAGATGGTACAGGGGGCGCCTATGGCTACACCTTC.

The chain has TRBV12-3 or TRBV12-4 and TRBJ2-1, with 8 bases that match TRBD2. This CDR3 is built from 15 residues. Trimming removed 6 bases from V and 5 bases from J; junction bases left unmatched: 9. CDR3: CASSLSGGPNNEQFF. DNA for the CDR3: TGTGCCAGCAGCCTAAGCGGGGGACCCAACAATGAGCAGTTCTTC.

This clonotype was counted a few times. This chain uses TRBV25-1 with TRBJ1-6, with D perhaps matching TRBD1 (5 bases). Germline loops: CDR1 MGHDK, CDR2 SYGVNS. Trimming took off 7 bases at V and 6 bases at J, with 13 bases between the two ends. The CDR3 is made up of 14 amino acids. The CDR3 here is CASNSGTANSPLHF. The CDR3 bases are TGTGCCAGCAACTCCGGGACGGCTAATTCACCCCTCCACTTT.

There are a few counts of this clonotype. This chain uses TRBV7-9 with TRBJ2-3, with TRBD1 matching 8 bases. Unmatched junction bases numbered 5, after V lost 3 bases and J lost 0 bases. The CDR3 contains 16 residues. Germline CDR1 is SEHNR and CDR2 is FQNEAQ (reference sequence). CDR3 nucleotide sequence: TGTGCCAGCAGCTTCGGGGACAGGCTTAGCACAGATACGCAGTATTTT. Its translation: CASSFGDRLSTDTQYF.

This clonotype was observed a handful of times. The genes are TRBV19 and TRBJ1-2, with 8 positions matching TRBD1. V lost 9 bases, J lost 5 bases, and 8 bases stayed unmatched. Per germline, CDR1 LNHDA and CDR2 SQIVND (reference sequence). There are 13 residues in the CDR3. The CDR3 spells CASGQGGSYGYTF. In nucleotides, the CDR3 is TGTGCCAGCGGACAGGGTGGTAGTTATGGCTACACCTTC.

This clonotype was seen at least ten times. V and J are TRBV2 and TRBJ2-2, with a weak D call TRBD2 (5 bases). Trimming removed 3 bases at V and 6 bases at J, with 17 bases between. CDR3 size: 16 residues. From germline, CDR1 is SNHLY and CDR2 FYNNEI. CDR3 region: CASSDEGFTRPGELFF. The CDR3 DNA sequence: TGTGCCAGCAGTGACGAGGGCTTCACACGCCCCGGGGAGCTGTTTTTT.

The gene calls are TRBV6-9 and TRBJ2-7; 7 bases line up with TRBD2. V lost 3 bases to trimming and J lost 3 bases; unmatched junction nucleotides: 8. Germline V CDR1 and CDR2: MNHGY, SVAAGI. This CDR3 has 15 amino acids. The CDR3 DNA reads TGTGCCAGCAGTTACGGGGGGACGGGAATCTACGAGCAGTACTTC. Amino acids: CASSYGGTGIYEQYF.

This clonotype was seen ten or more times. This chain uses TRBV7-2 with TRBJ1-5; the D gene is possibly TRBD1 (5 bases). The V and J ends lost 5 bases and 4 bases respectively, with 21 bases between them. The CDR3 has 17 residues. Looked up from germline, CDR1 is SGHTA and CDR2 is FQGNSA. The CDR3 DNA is TGTGCCAGCAGCCTCCCTCCTGGGCAGGGAGGGAATCAGCCCCAGCATTTT. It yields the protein CASSLPPGQGGNQPQHF.

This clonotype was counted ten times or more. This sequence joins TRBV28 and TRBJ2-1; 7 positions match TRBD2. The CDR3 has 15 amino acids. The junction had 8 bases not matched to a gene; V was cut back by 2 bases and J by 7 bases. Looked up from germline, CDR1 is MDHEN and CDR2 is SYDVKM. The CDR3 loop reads CASSLSLAVGNEQFF. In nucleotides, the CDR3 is TGTGCCAGCAGTTTAAGTCTAGCGGTCGGGAATGAGCAGTTCTTC.

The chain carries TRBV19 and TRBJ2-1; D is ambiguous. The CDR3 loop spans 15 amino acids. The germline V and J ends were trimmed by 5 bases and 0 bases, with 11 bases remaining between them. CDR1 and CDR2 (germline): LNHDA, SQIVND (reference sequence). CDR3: CASSPSRSSYNEQFF. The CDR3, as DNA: TGTGCCAGTAGTCCCTCGAGGAGCTCCTACAATGAGCAGTTCTTC.

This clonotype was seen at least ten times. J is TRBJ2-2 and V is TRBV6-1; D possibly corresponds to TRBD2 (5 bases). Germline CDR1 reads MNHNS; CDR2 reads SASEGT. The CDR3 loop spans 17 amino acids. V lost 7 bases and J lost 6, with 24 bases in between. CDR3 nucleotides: TGTGCCAGCACCACATCGACAAAGGCGAGGGCGTCCGGGGAGCTGTTTTTT. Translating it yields CASTTSTKARASGELFF.

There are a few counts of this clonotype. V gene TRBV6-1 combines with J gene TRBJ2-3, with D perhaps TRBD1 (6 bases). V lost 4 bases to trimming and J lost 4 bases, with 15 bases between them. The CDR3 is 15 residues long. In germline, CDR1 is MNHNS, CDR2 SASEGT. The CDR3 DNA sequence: TGTGCCAGCAGTGCCGAAGGGGGATGGTCAGATACGCAGTATTTT. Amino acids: CASSAEGGWSDTQYF.

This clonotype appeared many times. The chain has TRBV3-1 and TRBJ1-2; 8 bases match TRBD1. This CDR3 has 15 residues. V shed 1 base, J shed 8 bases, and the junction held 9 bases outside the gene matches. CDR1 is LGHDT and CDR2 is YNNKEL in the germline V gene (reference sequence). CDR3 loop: CASSQVPGGALGYTF. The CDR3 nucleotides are TGTGCCAGCAGCCAAGTGCCAGGGGGCGCGTTAGGCTACACCTTC.

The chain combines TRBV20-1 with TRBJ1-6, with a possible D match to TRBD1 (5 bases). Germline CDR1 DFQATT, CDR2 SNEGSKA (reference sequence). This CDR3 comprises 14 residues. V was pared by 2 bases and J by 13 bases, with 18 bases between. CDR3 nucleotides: TGCAGTGCTAGACAATTTCGAGCAGGGACCCCCCTCCACTTT. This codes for CSARQFRAGTPLHF.

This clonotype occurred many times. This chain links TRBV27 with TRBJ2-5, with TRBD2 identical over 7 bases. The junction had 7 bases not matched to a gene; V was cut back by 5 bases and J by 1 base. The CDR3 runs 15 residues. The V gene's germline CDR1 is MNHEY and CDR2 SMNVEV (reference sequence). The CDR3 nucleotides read TGTGCCAGCAGTCCAGCGCGGGGGACCCAAGAGACCCAGTACTTC. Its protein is CASSPARGTQETQYF.

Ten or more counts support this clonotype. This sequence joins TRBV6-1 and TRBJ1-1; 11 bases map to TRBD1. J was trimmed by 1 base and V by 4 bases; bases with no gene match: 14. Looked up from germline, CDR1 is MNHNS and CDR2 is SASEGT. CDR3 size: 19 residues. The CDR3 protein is CASSVYPPGQGDRNTEAFF. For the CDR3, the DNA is TGTGCCAGCAGTGTGTACCCTCCGGGACAGGGGGACAGGAACACTGAAGCTTTCTTT.

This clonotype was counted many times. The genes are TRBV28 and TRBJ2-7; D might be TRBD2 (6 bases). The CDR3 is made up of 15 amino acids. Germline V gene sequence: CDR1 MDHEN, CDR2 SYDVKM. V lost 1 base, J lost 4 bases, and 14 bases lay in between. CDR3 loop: CASSLFSGVVYEQYF. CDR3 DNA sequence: TGTGCCAGCAGTTTATTTAGCGGAGTGGTTTACGAGCAGTACTTC.

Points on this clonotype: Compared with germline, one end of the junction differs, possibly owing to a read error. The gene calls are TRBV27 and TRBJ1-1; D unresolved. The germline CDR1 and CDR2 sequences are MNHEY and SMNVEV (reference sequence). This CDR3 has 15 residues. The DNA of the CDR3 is TGTGCCAGCAGTCCCCAGCAGTTCACGAACACCGAAGCTTTCTTT. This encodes CASSPQQFTNTEAFF.

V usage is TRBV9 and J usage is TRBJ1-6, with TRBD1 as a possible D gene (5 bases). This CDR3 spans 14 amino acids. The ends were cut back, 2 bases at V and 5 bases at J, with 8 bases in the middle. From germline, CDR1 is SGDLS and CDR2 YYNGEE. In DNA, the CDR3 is TGTGCCAGCAGCGTCCGGGGGGATAATTCACCCCTCCACTTT. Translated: CASSVRGDNSPLHF.

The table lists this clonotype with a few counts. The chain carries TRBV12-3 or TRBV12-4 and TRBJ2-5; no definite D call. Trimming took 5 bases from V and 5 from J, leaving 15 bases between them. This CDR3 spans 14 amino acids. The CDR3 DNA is TGTGCCAGCAGTCCCCAGAGTTTCGGGGAGACCCAGTACTTC. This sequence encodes CASSPQSFGETQYF.